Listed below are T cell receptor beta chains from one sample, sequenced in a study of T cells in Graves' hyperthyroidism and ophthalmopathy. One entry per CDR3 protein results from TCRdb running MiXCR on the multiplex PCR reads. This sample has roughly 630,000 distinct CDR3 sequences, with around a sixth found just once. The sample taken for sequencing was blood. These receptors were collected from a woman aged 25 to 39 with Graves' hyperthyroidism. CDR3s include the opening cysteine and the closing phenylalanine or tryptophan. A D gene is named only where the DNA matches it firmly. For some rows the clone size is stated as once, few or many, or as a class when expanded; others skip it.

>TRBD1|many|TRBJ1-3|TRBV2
TGTGCCAGCAGGATACAGGGGGCTCGTGGAAACACCATATATTTT
CASRIQGARGNTIYF
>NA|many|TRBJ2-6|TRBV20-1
TGCAGTGCTAGGGTGTACTCTGGGGCCAACGTCCTGACTTTC
CSARVYSGANVLTF
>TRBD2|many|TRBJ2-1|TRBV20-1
TGCAGTGCTGGGACTAGCGGGAGTAATGAGCAGTTCTTC
CSAGTSGSNEQFF
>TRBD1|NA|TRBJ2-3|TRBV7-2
TGTGCCAGCCGATTAGGGACAGGGGGAGGACGTACGCAGTATTTT
CASRLGTGGGRTQYF
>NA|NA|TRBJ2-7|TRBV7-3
TGTGCCAGCAGCTTTCCCCACGTCACCAGGGGTAGGTCCTACGAGCAGTACTTC
CASSFPHVTRGRSYEQYF
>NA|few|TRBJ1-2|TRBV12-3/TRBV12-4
TGTGCCAGCAGACTGGGGTATGGCTACACCTTC
CASRLGYGYTF
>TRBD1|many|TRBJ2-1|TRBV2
TGTGCCAGCAGTGAACGGGGACAGGGGGCCTACAATGAGCAGTTCTTC
CASSERGQGAYNEQFF
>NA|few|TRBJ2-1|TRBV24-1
TGTGCCACCAGTGATGAGGGGATGGGCGATGAGCAGTTCTTC
CATSDEGMGDEQFF
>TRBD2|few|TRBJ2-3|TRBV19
TGTGCCAGTAGTAGACCGGGACTAGCGGGAATCCCAGATACGCAGTATTTT
CASSRPGLAGIPDTQYF
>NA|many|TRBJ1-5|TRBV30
TGTGCCTGGAGTGACAGTAGCAATCAGCCCCAGCATTTT
CAWSDSSNQPQHF
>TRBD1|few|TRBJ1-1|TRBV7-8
TGTGCCAGCAGCCCCTTCGGGACAGGGCGGACTGAAGCTTTCTTT
CASSPFGTGRTEAFF
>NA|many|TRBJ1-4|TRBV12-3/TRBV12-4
TGTGCCAGCAGTCGTAGGGGGGTGGGTAATGAAAAACTGTTTTTT
CASSRRGVGNEKLFF
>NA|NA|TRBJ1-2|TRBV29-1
TGCAGCGTGCCAGGACCGCGAGGCTACACCTTC
CSVPGPRGYTF
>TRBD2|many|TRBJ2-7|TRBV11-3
TGTGCCAGCAGCTTATCGGGACTAGCGGGACCAGGCCGTCCCTACGAGCAGTACTTC
CASSLSGLAGPGRPYEQYF
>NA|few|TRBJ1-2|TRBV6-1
TGTGCCAGCGTAGAACCTTTGAAGGTTTACTATGGCTACACCTTC
CASVEPLKVYYGYTF
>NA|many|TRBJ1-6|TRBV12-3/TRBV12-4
TGTGCCAGCAGTTTGACTGACAGCTATTCACCCCTCCACTTT
CASSLTDSYSPLHF
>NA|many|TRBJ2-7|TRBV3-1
TGTGCCAGCAGCCAAGTGGCAAACTCCTACGAGCAGTACTTC
CASSQVANSYEQYF
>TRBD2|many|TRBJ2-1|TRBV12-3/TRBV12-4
TGTGCCAGCAGTTTAGAGACAACCGGACTAGGGGAGTACAATGAGCAGTTCTTC
CASSLETTGLGEYNEQFF